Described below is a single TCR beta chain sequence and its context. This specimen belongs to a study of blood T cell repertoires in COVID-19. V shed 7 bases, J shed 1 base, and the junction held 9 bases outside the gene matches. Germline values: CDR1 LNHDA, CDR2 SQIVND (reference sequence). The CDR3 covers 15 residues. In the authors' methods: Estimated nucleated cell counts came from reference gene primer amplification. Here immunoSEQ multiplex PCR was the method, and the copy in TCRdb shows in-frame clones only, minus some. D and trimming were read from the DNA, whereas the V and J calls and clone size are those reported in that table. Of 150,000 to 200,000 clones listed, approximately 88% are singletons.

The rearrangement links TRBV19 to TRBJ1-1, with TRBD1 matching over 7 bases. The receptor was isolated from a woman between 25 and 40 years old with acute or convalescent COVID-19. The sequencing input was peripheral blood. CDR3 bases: TGTGCCAGTAAGAGCGAAGGACAGGCGAACACTGAAGCTTTCTTT. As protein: CASKSEGQANTEAFF.